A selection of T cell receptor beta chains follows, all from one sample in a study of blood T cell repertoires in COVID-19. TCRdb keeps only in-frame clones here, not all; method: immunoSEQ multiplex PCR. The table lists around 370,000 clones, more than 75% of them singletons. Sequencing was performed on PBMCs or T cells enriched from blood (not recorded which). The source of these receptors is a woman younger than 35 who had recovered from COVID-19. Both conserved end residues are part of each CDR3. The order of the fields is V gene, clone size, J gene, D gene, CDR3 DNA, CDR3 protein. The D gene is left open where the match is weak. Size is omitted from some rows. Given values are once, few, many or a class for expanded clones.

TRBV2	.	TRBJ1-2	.	TGTGCCAGCAGATTGGAAGGGGACTATGGCTACACCTTC	CASRLEGDYGYTF
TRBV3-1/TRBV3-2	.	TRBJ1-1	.	TGTGCCAGCAGCCCTCTGGTAGGGGCAACTGAAGCTTTCTTT	CASSPLVGATEAFF
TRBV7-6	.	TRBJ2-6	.	TGTGCCAGCAGCTTAGTACATGCTGGGACAGGGGCCAACGTCCTGACTTTC	CASSLVHAGTGANVLTF
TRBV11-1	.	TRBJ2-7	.	TGTGCCAGCAGCTTAGAAACAGGGGAGCAGTACTTC	CASSLETGEQYF
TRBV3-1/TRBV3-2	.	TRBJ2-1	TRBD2	TGTGCCAGCAGCCAACTGGGACTAGCGGGGGTGGGGCAGTTCTTC	CASSQLGLAGVGQFF
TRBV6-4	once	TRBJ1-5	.	TGTGCCAGCAGTGACCCCTACAGGAGTAGCAATCAGCCCCAGCATTTT	CASSDPYRSSNQPQHF
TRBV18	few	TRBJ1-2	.	TGTGCCAGCTCACCGTCAGGGAATGGCTACACCTTC	CASSPSGNGYTF
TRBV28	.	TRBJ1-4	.	TGTGCCAGCAGTTTATTGGGGGGGACAACTAATGAAAAACTGTTTTTT	CASSLLGGTTNEKLFF
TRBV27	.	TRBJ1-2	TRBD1	TGTGCCAGCAGGACGCTGACAGGGAATGGCTACACCTTC	CASRTLTGNGYTF
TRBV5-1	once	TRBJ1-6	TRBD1	TGCGCCAGCAAACTGACAGGGACCGTTAGCTCCTATAATTCACCCCTCCACTTT	CASKLTGTVSSYNSPLHF
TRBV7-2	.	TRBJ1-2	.	TGTGCCAGCAGCTTAGTTCCAGGGGACTATGGCTACACCTTC	CASSLVPGDYGYTF
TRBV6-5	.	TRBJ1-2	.	TGTGCCAGCAGGGTGGGCAGGGATCGTTATGGCTACACCTTC	CASRVGRDRYGYTF
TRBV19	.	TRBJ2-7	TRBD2	TGTGCCAGTAGTATTCTTGGCGGGGGGGCCCCCTACGAGCAGTACTTC	CASSILGGGAPYEQYF
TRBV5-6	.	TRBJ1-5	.	TGTGCCAGCAGCTCCCTGGACAGAAAATTTAGCAATCAGCCCCAGCATTTT	CASSSLDRKFSNQPQHF
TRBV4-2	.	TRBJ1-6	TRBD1	TGTGCCAGCAGCCTCCCCGGGACAGGAAAAATTCACCTCCACTTT	CASSLPGTGKIHLHF
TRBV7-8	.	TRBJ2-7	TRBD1	TGTGCCAGCAGCTTTAGGACAGGGAAGACCTACGAGCAGTACTTC	CASSFRTGKTYEQYF
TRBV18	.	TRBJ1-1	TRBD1	TGTGCCAGCTCACTAGCCATCCAGGGGGCTGGCACTGAAGCTTTCTTT	CASSLAIQGAGTEAFF
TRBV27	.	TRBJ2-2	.	TGTGCCAGCAGTTTATCCGGGGGACAGCACACCGGGGAGCTGTTTTTT	CASSLSGGQHTGELFF
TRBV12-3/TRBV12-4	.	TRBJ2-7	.	TGTGCCAGCAGTTTTGGAGGGTCCTACGAGCAGTACTTC	CASSFGGSYEQYF
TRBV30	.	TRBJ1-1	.	TGTGCCTGTAGAATAACCGGGGAAGCTTTCTTT	CACRITGEAFF
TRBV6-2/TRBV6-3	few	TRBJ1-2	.	TGTGCCAGCAGTTTCGGTGCGGGAAGCTACACCTTC	CASSFGAGSYTF
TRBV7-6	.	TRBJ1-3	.	TGTGCCAGCAGCTTAACAGATCAGGGGCGAAACACCATATATTTT	CASSLTDQGRNTIYF
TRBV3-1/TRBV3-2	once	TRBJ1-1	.	TGTGCCACGGAGGCCGGGGAGAGGGACACTGAAGCTTTCTTT	CATEAGERDTEAFF
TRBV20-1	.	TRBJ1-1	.	TGCAGTGCTACCCGGAACACTGAAGCTTTCTTT	CSATRNTEAFF
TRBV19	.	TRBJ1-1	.	TGTGCCAGTAGATGGATGGGGGGCACTGAAGCTTTCTTT	CASRWMGGTEAFF
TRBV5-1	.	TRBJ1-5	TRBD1	TGCGCCAGCAGCTTAACAGGGGGCAAAGGCAATCAGCCCCAGCATTTT	CASSLTGGKGNQPQHF
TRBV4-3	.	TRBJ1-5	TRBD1	TGCGCCAGCAGCCAAACGGGACAGGGCAATCAGCCCCAGCATTTT	CASSQTGQGNQPQHF
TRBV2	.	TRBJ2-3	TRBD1	TGTGCCAGCACCTTTGGACAGGGGACAGATACGCAGTATTTT	CASTFGQGTDTQYF
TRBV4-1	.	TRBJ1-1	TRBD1	TGCGCCAGCAGCGATTTCACAGGGGAAACTGAAGCTTTCTTT	CASSDFTGETEAFF
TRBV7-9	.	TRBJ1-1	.	TGTGCCAGCAGTTCACAGGGGAACACTGAAGCTTTCTTT	CASSSQGNTEAFF
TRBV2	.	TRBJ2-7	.	TGTGCCAGCAGTGGGTCGGGGGTAGTCGAGCAGTACTTC	CASSGSGVVEQYF
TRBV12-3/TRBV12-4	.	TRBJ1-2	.	TGTGCCAGCAGTCTCACAGGGATTCGGGGCTACACCTTC	CASSLTGIRGYTF
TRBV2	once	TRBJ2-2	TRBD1	TGTGCCAGCAGGGGTGGGACAGGGTCCACCGGGGAGCTGTTTTTT	CASRGGTGSTGELFF
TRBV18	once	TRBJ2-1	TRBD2	TGTGCCAGCTCACCAGGTACTAGCGGGGAGCAGTTCTTC	CASSPGTSGEQFF
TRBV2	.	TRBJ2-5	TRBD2	TGTGCCAGGAGTACAGCGGGGGCACAGTACTTC	CARSTAGAQYF
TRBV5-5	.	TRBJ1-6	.	TGTGCCAGCAGCAAACAGGGTAGCCCTAATTCACCCCTCCACTTT	CASSKQGSPNSPLHF
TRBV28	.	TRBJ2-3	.	TGTGCCAGTCCCCCCAAGCCAGATACGCAGTATTTT	CASPPKPDTQYF
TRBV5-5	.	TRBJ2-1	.	TGTGCCAGCAGCTTGGAAAGGCGCGCTGGGGGCCTGAACAATGAGCAGTTCTTC	CASSLERRAGGLNNEQFF
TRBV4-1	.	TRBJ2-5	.	TGCGCCAGCAGCCAAGGGAGGCCTGGGGAGACCCAGTACTTC	CASSQGRPGETQYF
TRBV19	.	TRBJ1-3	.	TGTGCCAGTAGTTCCCGGAGGGCCGGATCTGGAAACACCATATATTTT	CASSSRRAGSGNTIYF
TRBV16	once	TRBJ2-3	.	TGTGCCAGCAGTCAGGGGATCACAGATACGCAGTATTTT	CASSQGITDTQYF